This T cell receptor (beta chain) was recorded in a study of blood T cell repertoires in COVID-19. Using immunoSEQ multiplex PCR, the repertoire was profiled, and TCRdb retains in-frame clones only, with some absent. The sample yields approximately 74,000 clones, 86% seen once. V was shortened by 3 bases and J by 4 bases, with 9 bases between the two germline ends. The CDR3 consists of 12 residues. Per germline, CDR1 SQVTM and CDR2 ANQGSEA. The receptor's source is an older woman with acute or convalescent COVID-19. Sequencing used peripheral blood. The chain couples TRBV29-1 to TRBJ1-1, with a possible D match to TRBD1 (5 bases). CDR3 in amino acids: CSVEAGPTEAFF. The CDR3 DNA follows: TGCAGCGTTGAGGCAGGGCCCACTGAAGCTTTCTTT.